This TCR beta chain was captured by sequencing in a study of blood T cell repertoires in COVID-19. Study background: Sites across the United States, Italy and Spain contributed samples from acute and convalescent COVID-19. Nucleic acid was either cDNA or gDNA, and it came from T cells, B-cell-depleted T cells, or PBMCs.

Methods used by the authors: The authors estimated nucleated cell counts from reference gene primer amplification. Method: immunoSEQ multiplex PCR; TCRdb's copy keeps in-frame clones and lacks some. That table gives V, J and clone size, and the DNA gave D and trimming. The sample shows around 72,000 clones, 70% to 90% of them seen only once. Per germline, CDR1 LNHDA and CDR2 SQIVND (reference sequence). The CDR3 loop spans 14 amino acids. Trimming stripped 6 bases from V and 8 bases from J, with 20 bases between. The sequence derives from a woman at least 80 years old with acute or convalescent COVID-19. The J gene is TRBJ2-7, the V gene TRBV19; weak D call: TRBD1 (5 bases). The source material was peripheral blood. In nucleotides, the CDR3 is TGTGCCAGTAGCCCCGACAGTTCACCTACGAAGCAGTACTTC. Amino acids: CASSPDSSPTKQYF.